This entry concerns a single T cell receptor (beta chain). One end of the junction fails to match germline, which may point to a read error. The PCR employed 60 Vbeta primers together with 13 Jbeta primers. Generated by immunoSEQ multiplex PCR, the TCRdb table keeps only in-frame clones and is missing some. The sample has 150,000 to 160,000 clones, around 84% seen once; the top ten hold less than 2.5%. Germline V gene data show CDR1 as SSHAT and CDR2 as FNYEAQ (reference sequence). CDR3 size: 13 residues. The data derive from a study of cytomegalovirus exposure and HLA in healthy donors. The sample taken for sequencing was PBMCs. The chain recombines TRBV7-7 with TRBJ2-7; D is possibly TRBD2 (6 bases). The TCR originated in a woman between 18 and 29 years old in good health and CMV-seronegative. CDR3 nucleotide sequence: TGTGCTAGCAGCCCCGGACCCGGGGGCGAGCAGTACTTC. Amino acids: CASSPGPGGEQYF.